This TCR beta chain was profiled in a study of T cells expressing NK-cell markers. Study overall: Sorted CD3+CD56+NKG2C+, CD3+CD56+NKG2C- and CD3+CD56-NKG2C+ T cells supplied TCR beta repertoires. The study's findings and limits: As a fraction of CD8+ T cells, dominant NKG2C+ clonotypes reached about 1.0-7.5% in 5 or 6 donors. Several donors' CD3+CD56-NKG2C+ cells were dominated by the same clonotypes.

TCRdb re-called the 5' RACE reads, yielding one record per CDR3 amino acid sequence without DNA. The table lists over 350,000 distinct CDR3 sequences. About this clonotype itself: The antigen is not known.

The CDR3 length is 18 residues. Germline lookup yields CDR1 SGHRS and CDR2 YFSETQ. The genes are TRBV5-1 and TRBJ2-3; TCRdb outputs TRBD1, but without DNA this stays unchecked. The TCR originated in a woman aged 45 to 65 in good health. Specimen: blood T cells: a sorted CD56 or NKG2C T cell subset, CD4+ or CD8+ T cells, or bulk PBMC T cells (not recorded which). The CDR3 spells CASSPTPRDRLSTDTQYF.